This T cell receptor (beta chain) was identified during a study of OX40 agonist ivuxolimab in advanced cancers. Turning to the study itself: Among those treated, three patients had partial responses, one with hepatocellular carcinoma and two with cutaneous melanoma.

Germline V lookup: CDR1 SGHAT, CDR2 FQDESV (reference sequence). The V gene end was trimmed by 1 base and the J gene end by 3 bases; junction bases not matched to a gene: 8. CDR3 size: 16 residues. Study-wide results and limits: At doses 0.1 to 3.0 mg/kg, CD4+ and CD8+ clones expanded.

The repertoire was sequenced with immunoSEQ multiplex PCR; TCRdb's copy has only in-frame clones and lacks some. The sample shows approximately 77,000 clones, under 85% of them seen only once. With respect to this clone: No antigen is known for it.

V gene TRBV11-1 combines with J gene TRBJ1-1; 7 nucleotides agree with TRBD1. The clonotype originates from an adult with an advanced solid tumor such as melanoma, head and neck, liver or kidney cancer. Sequencing used CD4+ or CD8+ T cells sorted from blood, obtained in a trial of the OX40 agonist ivuxolimab. For the CDR3, the DNA is TGTGCCAGCAGCTTAGGTAGGGGGCGCCGGTACACTGAAGCTTTCTTT. Protein sequence: CASSLGRGRRYTEAFF. The whole variable domain, remainder taken from reference TRBV11-1 and TRBJ1-1, is EAEVAQSPRYKITEKSQAVAFWCDPISGHATLYWYRQILGQGPELLVQFQDESVVDDSQLPKDRFSAERLKGVDSTLKIQPAELGDSAMYLCASSLGRGRRYTEAFFGQGTRLTVV.